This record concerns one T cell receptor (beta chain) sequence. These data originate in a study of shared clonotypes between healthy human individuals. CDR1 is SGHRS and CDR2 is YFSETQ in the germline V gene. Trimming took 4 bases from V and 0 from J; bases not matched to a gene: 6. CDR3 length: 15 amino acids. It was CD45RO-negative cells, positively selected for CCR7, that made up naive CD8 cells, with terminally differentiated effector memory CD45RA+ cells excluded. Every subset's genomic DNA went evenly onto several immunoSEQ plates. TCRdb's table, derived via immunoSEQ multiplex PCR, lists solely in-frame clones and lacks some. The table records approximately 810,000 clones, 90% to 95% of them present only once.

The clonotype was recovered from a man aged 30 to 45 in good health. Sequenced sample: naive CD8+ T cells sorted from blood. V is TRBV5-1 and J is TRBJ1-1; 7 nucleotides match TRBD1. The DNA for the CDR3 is TGCGCCAGCAGCCGTACAGGGGCTGTGAACACTGAAGCTTTCTTT. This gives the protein CASSRTGAVNTEAFF.